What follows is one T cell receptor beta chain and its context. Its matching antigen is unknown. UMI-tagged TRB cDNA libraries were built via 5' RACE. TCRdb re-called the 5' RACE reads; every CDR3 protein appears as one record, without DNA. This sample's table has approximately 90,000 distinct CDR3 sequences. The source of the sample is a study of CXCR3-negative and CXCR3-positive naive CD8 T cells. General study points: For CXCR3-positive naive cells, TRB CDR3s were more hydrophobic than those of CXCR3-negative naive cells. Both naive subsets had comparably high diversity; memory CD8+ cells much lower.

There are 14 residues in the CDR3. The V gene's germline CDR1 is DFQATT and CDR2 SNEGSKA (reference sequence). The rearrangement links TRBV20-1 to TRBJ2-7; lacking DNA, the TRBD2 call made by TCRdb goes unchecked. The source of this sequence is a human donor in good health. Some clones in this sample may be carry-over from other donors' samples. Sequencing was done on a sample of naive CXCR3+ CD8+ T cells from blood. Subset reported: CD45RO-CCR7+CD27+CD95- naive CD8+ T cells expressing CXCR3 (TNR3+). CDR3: CSAEMRVVWTEQYF.